This T cell receptor beta chain was obtained from a study of metastatic and nonmetastatic thyroid tumors (dated by TCRdb to 2018 to 2021). A note on the overall study: Repertoires from peripheral blood and from tumor or nodule tissue samples of malignant and benign thyroid patients were compared. Here is what the overall study found, with its caveats: In both blood and tumor samples, malignant tumors were reported to have significantly higher TCR beta diversity than benign nodules.

Receptor libraries were prepared by PCR. The listed sequencing device is Illumina HiSeq 4000. High-throughput sequencing was used to profile the TCR beta-chain CDR3 region of each patient. In the source study's methods: A classifier to discriminate distant-metastatic papillary thyroid cancer patients was built from CDR3 differences across clinicopathological groups. Repertoire diversity was assessed with the Shannon index, and tumor-blood repertoire similarity with the Morisita-Horn index. The raw public data were reprocessed by TCRdb itself: fastp quality trimming at Q25, MiXCR clonotype calling, in-frame beta chains only. TCRdb assigned the V and J calls; the authors' analysis was not used. For this sample the table gives about 60,000 clones, of which under 20% were detected only once. Together, the top ten hold just under 9.5% of the sample. This clone was found many times. What antigen it recognizes has not been identified. Base qualities are not provided; no much larger clone lies one nucleotide away.

No patient had received any treatment before thyroid surgery. Using T-cell receptor beta sequencing, the study looked back at clinical samples from patients collected from about 2011 to 2019. This TCR was recovered from a male donor with papillary thyroid cancer or a benign thyroid nodule (not recorded which). Some clones in this sample may be carry-over from other donors' samples. Sequenced input: blood.

This receptor has the CDR3 CASSNRDRTYEQYF. The DNA sequence is as follows: TGTGCCAGCAGCAACCGGGACAGAACCTACGAGCAGTACTTC. The V gene is TRBV13 and the J gene is TRBJ2-7; 7 bases in the junction line up with TRBD1. Counted from cysteine to phenylalanine, this CDR3 has 14 amino acids. The DNA shown is the 42-base CDR3, in frame from base 1. Clipping removes 5 bases from V and 2 bases from J, with 6 as the unmatched junction base count. As encoded in the germline V gene (reference sequence), CDR1 is PRHDT while CDR2 is FYEKMQ. Beyond the CDR3, the reference TRBV13 and TRBJ2-7 genes provide the residues; the full variable domain reads: AAGVIQSPRHLIKEKRETATLKCYPIPRHDTVYWYQQGPGQDPQFLISFYEKMQSDKGSIPDRFSAQQFSDYHSELNMSSLELGDSALYFCASSNRDRTYEQYFGPGTRLTVT.